This record looks at one TCR beta chain sequence and its context. The target antigen is unknown. This CDR3 is built from 15 residues. The V gene's germline CDR1 is LNHDA and CDR2 SQIVND (reference sequence). J gave up 3 bases and V 7 bases, and 8 bases lay outside the gene matches. The data were taken from a study of graft-versus-host responses after intestinal transplantation. TCRdb keeps only in-frame clones here, not all; method: immunoSEQ multiplex PCR. The table lists around 110,000 clones, about 92% of them singletons, with roughly 0.24% in the top ten. This TCR derives from a human donor who was the organ donor for an intestinal transplant. The J gene is TRBJ2-3, the V gene TRBV19; 9 bases are shared with TRBD2. The sequences come from unstimulated CD4+ T cells sorted from spleen or lymph node cells, collected before transplant. The CDR3 DNA sequence: TGTGCCAGTACTCACCCGGCGGGAGGGACAGATACGCAGTATTTT. Translating gives CASTHPAGGTDTQYF.